This is a list of T cell receptor beta chains from one sample in a study of response to subunit inactivated influenza vaccine. TCRdb itself ran the RT-PCR reads through MiXCR, one entry per CDR3 protein. The sample records about 160,000 distinct CDR3 sequences, approximately 11% being singletons. The specimen was non-naive T cells sorted from PBMCs, collected more than 35 days after vaccination. These receptors all stem from a man between 50 and 59 years old who received an inactivated influenza vaccine. CDR3s include the opening cysteine and the closing phenylalanine or tryptophan. Fields, in order: J gene, V gene, CDR3 protein.

J gene: TRBJ1-5
V gene: TRBV4-2
CDR3 protein: CASSLIPDDHQPQHF

J gene: TRBJ2-1
V gene: TRBV28
CDR3 protein: CASSLSQGAANEQFF

J gene: TRBJ2-3
V gene: TRBV12-3/TRBV12-4
CDR3 protein: CASSLNSGSDTQYF

J gene: TRBJ2-5
V gene: TRBV5-1
CDR3 protein: CASRPTMTGGETQYF

J gene: TRBJ1-1
V gene: TRBV21-1
CDR3 protein: CASSMEKNTEAFF

J gene: TRBJ1-5
V gene: TRBV7-9
CDR3 protein: CASSSDNQPQHF

J gene: TRBJ2-1
V gene: TRBV29-1
CDR3 protein: CSVEDRGGESYNEQFF

J gene: TRBJ2-5
V gene: TRBV5-1
CDR3 protein: CASSGTTGTAETQYF

J gene: TRBJ1-1
V gene: TRBV15
CDR3 protein: CATRQGSTEAFF

J gene: TRBJ1-1
V gene: TRBV28
CDR3 protein: CASSLYPPDRGSEAFF

J gene: TRBJ2-5
V gene: TRBV7-3
CDR3 protein: CASSLGQNRGTQYF

J gene: TRBJ1-1
V gene: TRBV29-1
CDR3 protein: CSVEEIEGWLNTEAFF

J gene: TRBJ2-2
V gene: TRBV18
CDR3 protein: CASFSGTTTGELFF

J gene: TRBJ1-2
V gene: TRBV20-1
CDR3 protein: CSARRNRDRDGYTF

J gene: TRBJ2-5
V gene: TRBV28
CDR3 protein: CASRNPGLPRSTQETQYF

J gene: TRBJ1-3
V gene: TRBV12-3/TRBV12-4
CDR3 protein: CASSLGQGIGNTIYF

J gene: TRBJ2-5
V gene: TRBV5-5
CDR3 protein: CASTAVLGQETQYF

J gene: TRBJ1-6
V gene: TRBV12-3/TRBV12-4
CDR3 protein: CASSLGGTFTRTTLQNPLHF

J gene: TRBJ1-3
V gene: TRBV18
CDR3 protein: CASSPDSSIGNTIYF

J gene: TRBJ2-7
V gene: TRBV7-8
CDR3 protein: CASIRGSYEQYF

J gene: TRBJ2-3
V gene: TRBV2
CDR3 protein: CASRDDRGGTDTQYF

J gene: TRBJ2-2
V gene: TRBV11-2
CDR3 protein: CASSLGQGFGELFF

J gene: TRBJ1-2
V gene: TRBV5-5
CDR3 protein: CASSRFTGDNYGYTF

J gene: TRBJ2-3
V gene: TRBV7-2
CDR3 protein: CASSLTLAGGRGTDTQYF

J gene: TRBJ2-7
V gene: TRBV5-1
CDR3 protein: CASSLASGVGEQYF

J gene: TRBJ2-7
V gene: TRBV20-1
CDR3 protein: CSARDKARGIF

J gene: TRBJ2-5
V gene: TRBV12-3/TRBV12-4
CDR3 protein: CASSLQGIIPKTQYF

J gene: TRBJ2-7
V gene: TRBV7-2
CDR3 protein: CASRRQATYEQYF

J gene: TRBJ1-3
V gene: TRBV5-1
CDR3 protein: CASSFGGYGNTIYF

J gene: TRBJ2-7
V gene: TRBV4-3
CDR3 protein: CASSQGTGSRYEQYF

J gene: TRBJ2-1
V gene: TRBV5-1
CDR3 protein: CASSPGRNYNEQFF

J gene: TRBJ1-1
V gene: TRBV29-1
CDR3 protein: CSVEDQGQRAFF

J gene: TRBJ1-5
V gene: TRBV12-3/TRBV12-4
CDR3 protein: CASRRDSEYQPQHF

J gene: TRBJ1-5
V gene: TRBV7-8
CDR3 protein: CASSLKGYSNQPQHF

J gene: TRBJ1-1
V gene: TRBV12-3/TRBV12-4
CDR3 protein: CASSFRPGTTEAFF

J gene: TRBJ2-1
V gene: TRBV6-2/TRBV6-3
CDR3 protein: CASSYDVGEQFF

J gene: TRBJ2-2
V gene: TRBV7-2
CDR3 protein: CASSPTGTLNTGELFF

J gene: TRBJ1-1
V gene: TRBV20-1
CDR3 protein: CSARDPRESTEAFF

J gene: TRBJ2-5
V gene: TRBV18
CDR3 protein: CASSPGRQETQYF

J gene: TRBJ2-5
V gene: TRBV5-6
CDR3 protein: CASSPPDRAYGGTQYF

J gene: TRBJ1-1
V gene: TRBV12-3/TRBV12-4
CDR3 protein: CASRWRSEAFF

J gene: TRBJ2-3
V gene: TRBV7-2
CDR3 protein: CASSLEGQTATQYF